Here is one T cell receptor beta chain with its context. Its target is not known. This entry is derived from a study of T cells after yellow fever vaccination. Findings and limits, study-wide: Abundant clonotypes from the bulk population could contaminate FACS-sorted repertoires.

This CDR3 spans 13 amino acids. Trimming shortened V by 4 bases and J by 1 base, and 7 bases separated the two germline ends. Looked up from germline, CDR1 is MDHEN and CDR2 is SYDVKM. TCRdb re-called the 5' RACE reads with MiXCR, one entry per CDR3 protein. Altogether some 340,000 distinct CDR3 sequences are present, roughly 10% being singletons, with the ten largest covering about 3%. Material: CD4+ T cells sorted from PBMCs, obtained 45 days after the yellow fever booster vaccination. The sequence came from a man younger than 30 who received the YFV17D yellow fever vaccine. The rearrangement joins TRBV28 to TRBJ1-1; D not certain. This chain's CDR3 is CASSWGGNTEAFF. The CDR3 region has the DNA TGTGCCAGCAGTTGGGGAGGGAACACTGAAGCTTTCTTT.